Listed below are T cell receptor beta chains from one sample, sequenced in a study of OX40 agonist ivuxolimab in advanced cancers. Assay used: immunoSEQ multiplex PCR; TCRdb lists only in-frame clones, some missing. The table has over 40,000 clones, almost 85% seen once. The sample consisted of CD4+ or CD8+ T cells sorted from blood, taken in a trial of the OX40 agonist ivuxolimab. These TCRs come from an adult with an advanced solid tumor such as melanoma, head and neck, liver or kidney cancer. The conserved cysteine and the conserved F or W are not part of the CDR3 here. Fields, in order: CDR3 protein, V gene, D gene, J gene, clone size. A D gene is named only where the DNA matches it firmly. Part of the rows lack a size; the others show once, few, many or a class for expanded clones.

cdr3_aa: ASSSPGLAGGSEQF; v_call: TRBV28; d_call: TRBD2; j_call: TRBJ2-1; clone_size: .
cdr3_aa: ASSSPRGAGELF; v_call: TRBV11-2; d_call: .; j_call: TRBJ2-2; clone_size: .
cdr3_aa: ASSLSGSAYNEQF; v_call: TRBV7-6; d_call: TRBD2; j_call: TRBJ2-1; clone_size: .
cdr3_aa: ASSQGDLQGAYEQY; v_call: TRBV4-2; d_call: TRBD1; j_call: TRBJ2-7; clone_size: .
cdr3_aa: AISGTGTGGETQY; v_call: TRBV10-3; d_call: TRBD1; j_call: TRBJ2-5; clone_size: once
cdr3_aa: ATSPLSGSGYEQF; v_call: TRBV6-1; d_call: TRBD2; j_call: TRBJ2-1; clone_size: .
cdr3_aa: ASSRGGAAYGYT; v_call: TRBV25-1; d_call: .; j_call: TRBJ1-2; clone_size: .
cdr3_aa: ASSLGTSATSTDTQY; v_call: TRBV5-1; d_call: .; j_call: TRBJ2-3; clone_size: .
cdr3_aa: ASSPTFMNTEAF; v_call: TRBV27; d_call: .; j_call: TRBJ1-1; clone_size: few
cdr3_aa: ASSLGPSGLLQETQY; v_call: TRBV4-1; d_call: TRBD2; j_call: TRBJ2-5; clone_size: .
cdr3_aa: ASSQDATTEPPDTQY; v_call: TRBV4-3; d_call: .; j_call: TRBJ2-3; clone_size: few
cdr3_aa: ASSLPSGPVTSPKNIQY; v_call: TRBV7-2; d_call: TRBD2; j_call: TRBJ2-4; clone_size: .
cdr3_aa: ASSANRDTEAF; v_call: TRBV10-1; d_call: .; j_call: TRBJ1-1; clone_size: .
cdr3_aa: ATRDRGLRRYEQY; v_call: TRBV5-7; d_call: TRBD1; j_call: TRBJ2-7; clone_size: .
cdr3_aa: ASTIGLAGGELF; v_call: TRBV2; d_call: TRBD2; j_call: TRBJ2-2; clone_size: few
cdr3_aa: ASGLVGGGLTDTQY; v_call: TRBV12-5; d_call: .; j_call: TRBJ2-3; clone_size: .
cdr3_aa: ASSPQGQLNTEAF; v_call: TRBV11-3; d_call: TRBD1; j_call: TRBJ1-1; clone_size: once
cdr3_aa: ASVPGGRETQY; v_call: TRBV7-9; d_call: TRBD1; j_call: TRBJ2-5; clone_size: .
cdr3_aa: ASRMLAGTDTQY; v_call: TRBV5-1; d_call: .; j_call: TRBJ2-3; clone_size: .
cdr3_aa: ASSTGLAGGMYQETQY; v_call: TRBV5-1; d_call: TRBD2; j_call: TRBJ2-5; clone_size: .